This T cell receptor beta chain was recovered during a study of T cell responses to AZD1222 COVID-19 vaccine. Regarding the study as a whole: Distributed over spike, vaccine-associated CD4 TCRs predominated at 160-218 and 743-854. Clonal diversity may have been underestimated, and the donors were mostly white British, with more females than males. Vaccination with two AZD1222 doses was followed by a rise in Spike-specific TCR breadth and depth.

Analysis merged second doses at about 4 or about 12 weeks. Assay used: immunoSEQ multiplex PCR; TCRdb lists only in-frame clones, some missing. Among more than 85,000 clones, roughly nine tenths were seen once, and the ten largest hold 44%. Trimming removed 5 bases from V and 4 bases from J, with 20 bases in between. CDR1 and CDR2 (germline): SGHAT, FQNNGV. CDR3 length: 17 residues. As concerns this clone: Its specificity is not known.

The receptor comes from an adult who received the AZD1222 COVID-19 vaccine. This sequence joins TRBV11-2 and TRBJ2-2; D is possibly TRBD1 or TRBD2 (5 bases each). Sequences were derived from peripheral blood, sampled 28 days after the second AZD1222 dose. Here the CDR3 DNA reads TGTGCCAGCAGCCCCCGACCGCAGGGAGTGGGCACCGGGGAGCTGTTTTTT. It is translated as CASSPRPQGVGTGELFF.